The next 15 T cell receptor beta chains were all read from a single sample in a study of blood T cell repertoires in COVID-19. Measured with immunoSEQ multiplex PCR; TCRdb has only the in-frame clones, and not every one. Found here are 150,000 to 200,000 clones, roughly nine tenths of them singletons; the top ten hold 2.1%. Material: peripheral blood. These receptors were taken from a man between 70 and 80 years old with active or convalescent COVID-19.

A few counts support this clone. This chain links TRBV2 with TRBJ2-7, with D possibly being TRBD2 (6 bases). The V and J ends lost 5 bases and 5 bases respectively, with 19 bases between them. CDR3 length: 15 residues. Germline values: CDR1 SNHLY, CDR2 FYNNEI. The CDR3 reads CASSYGRRPGDEQYF. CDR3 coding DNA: TGTGCCAGCAGTTACGGAAGACGGCCGGGGGACGAGCAGTACTTC.

The CDR3 protein is CASNLKLLTGELFF. The CDR3 nucleotides are TGTGCCAGCAACTTGAAACTGCTGACCGGGGAGCTGTTTTTT. The chain recombines TRBV2 with TRBJ2-2; D remains ambiguous. Trimming left V 7 bases short and J 5 bases short, with 14 bases between. Germline V lookup: CDR1 SNHLY, CDR2 FYNNEI. CDR3 length: 14 amino acids.

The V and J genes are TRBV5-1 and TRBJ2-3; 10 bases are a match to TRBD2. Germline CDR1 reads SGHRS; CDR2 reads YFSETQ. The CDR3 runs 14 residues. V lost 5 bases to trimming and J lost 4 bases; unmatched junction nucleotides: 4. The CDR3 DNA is TGCGCCAGCAGAGCGGGGGGGCGCCCAGATACGCAGTATTTT. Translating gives CASRAGGRPDTQYF.

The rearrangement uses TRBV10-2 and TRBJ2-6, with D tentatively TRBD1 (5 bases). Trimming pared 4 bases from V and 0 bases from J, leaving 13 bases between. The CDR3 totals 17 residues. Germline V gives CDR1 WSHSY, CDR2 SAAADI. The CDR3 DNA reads TGCGCCAGCAGTGGAGTACCAGGGATCTCTGGGGCCAACGTCCTGACTTTC. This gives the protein CASSGVPGISGANVLTF.

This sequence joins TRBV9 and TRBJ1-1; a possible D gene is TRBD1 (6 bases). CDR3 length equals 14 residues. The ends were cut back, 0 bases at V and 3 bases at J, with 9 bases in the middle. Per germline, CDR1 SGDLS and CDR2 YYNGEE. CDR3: CASSVEPGDTEAFF. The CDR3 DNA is TGTGCCAGCAGCGTAGAGCCAGGGGACACTGAAGCTTTCTTT.

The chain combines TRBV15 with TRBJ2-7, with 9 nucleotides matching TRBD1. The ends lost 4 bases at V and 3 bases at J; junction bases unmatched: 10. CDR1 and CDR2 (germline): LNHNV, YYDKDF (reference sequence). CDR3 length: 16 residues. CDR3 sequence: CATSMLGTGNYYEQYF. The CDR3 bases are TGTGCCACCAGCATGTTGGGGACAGGGAATTACTACGAGCAGTACTTC.

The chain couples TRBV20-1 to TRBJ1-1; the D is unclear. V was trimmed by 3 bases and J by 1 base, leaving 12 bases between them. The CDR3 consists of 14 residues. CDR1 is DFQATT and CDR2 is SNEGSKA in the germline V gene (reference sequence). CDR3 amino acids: CSASGADPNTEAFF. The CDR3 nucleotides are TGCAGTGCTAGTGGCGCGGATCCGAACACTGAAGCTTTCTTT.

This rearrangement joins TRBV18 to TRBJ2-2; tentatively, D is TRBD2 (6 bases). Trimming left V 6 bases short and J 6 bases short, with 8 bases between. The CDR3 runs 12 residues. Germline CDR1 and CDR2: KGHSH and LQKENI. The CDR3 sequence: CASSPGAGELFF. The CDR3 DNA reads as TGTGCCAGCTCTCCGGGGGCCGGGGAGCTGTTTTTT.

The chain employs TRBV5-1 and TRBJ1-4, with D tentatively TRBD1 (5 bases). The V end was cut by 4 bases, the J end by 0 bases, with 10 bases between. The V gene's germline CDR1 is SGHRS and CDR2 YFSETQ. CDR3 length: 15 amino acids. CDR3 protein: CASSLGQSTNEKLFF. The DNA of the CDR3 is TGCGCCAGCAGCCTCGGACAATCAACTAATGAAAAACTGTTTTTT.

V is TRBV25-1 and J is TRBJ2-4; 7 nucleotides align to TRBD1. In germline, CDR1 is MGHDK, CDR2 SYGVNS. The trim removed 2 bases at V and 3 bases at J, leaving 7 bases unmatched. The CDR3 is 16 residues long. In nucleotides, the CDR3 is TGTGCCAGCAGTGAAGTAGGGGGCCTAGACAAAAACATTCAGTACTTC. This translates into CASSEVGGLDKNIQYF.

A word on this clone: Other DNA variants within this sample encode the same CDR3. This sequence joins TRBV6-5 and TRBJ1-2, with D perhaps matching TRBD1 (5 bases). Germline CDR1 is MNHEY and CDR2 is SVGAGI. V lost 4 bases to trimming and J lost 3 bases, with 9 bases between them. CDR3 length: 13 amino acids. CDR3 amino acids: CASSSGGYYGYTF. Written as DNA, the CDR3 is TGTGCCAGCAGTTCCGGGGGTTACTATGGCTACACCTTC.

The chain's CDR3 is CASRTGSMGVAEAFF. The CDR3 region has the DNA TGCGCCAGCCGGACAGGCTCCATGGGGGTCGCTGAAGCTTTCTTT. This chain connects TRBV5-1 to TRBJ1-1, with 7 bases fitting TRBD1. The CDR3 contains 15 residues. V shed 7 bases, J shed 6 bases, and the junction held 15 bases outside the gene matches. The germline V gene encodes CDR1 SGHRS and CDR2 YFSETQ.

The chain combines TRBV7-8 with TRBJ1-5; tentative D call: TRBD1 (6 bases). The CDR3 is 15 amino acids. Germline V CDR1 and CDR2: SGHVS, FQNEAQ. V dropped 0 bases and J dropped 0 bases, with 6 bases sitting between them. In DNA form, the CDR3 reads TGTGCCAGCAGCTTAGCGGGGGCTAGCAATCAGCCCCAGCATTTT. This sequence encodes CASSLAGASNQPQHF.

CDR3 amino acids: CATSTGGGGFEKLFF. In DNA, the CDR3 is TGTGCCACCAGCACGGGGGGCGGGGGCTTTGAAAAACTGTTTTTT. The rearrangement links TRBV15 to TRBJ1-4; TRBD1 might be the D (6 bases). The CDR3 runs to 15 residues. Germline V gene sequence: CDR1 LNHNV, CDR2 YYDKDF (reference sequence). V shed 4 bases and J shed 7 bases, with 16 bases lying between them.

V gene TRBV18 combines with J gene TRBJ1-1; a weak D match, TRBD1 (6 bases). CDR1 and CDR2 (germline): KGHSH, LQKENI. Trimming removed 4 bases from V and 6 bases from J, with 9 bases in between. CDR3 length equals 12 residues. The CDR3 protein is CASSQGGAEAFF. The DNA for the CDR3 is TGTGCCAGCTCACAAGGGGGGGCTGAAGCTTTCTTT. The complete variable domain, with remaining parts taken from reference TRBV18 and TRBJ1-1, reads NAGVMQNPRHLVRRRGQEARLRCSPMKGHSHVYWYRQLPEEGLKFMVYLQKENIIDESGMPKERFSAEFPKEGPSILRIQQVVRGDSAAYFCASSQGGAEAFFGQGTRLTVV.